This T cell receptor (beta chain) was identified in a study of T cells in narcolepsy. There are 15 residues in the CDR3. CDR1 and CDR2 from the germline V gene are SNHLY and FYNNEI. Trimming removed 6 bases from V and 0 bases from J; junction bases left unmatched: 6. Only in-frame clones appear in the TCRdb table, and some are missing; sequencing was by immunoSEQ multiplex PCR. The data show fewer than 35,000 clones, roughly four fifths seen once. General study points: No autoreactive T cell clone sequences appeared in some memory CD4+ repertoires. Blood of same and different patients, but not healthy controls, reportedly held recurring autoreactive clonotypes.

With regard to this clone: What it binds is unknown.

Sequencing input: CD45RA- memory CD4+ T cells from PBMCs. The TCR was taken from a human donor with narcolepsy. The gene calls are TRBV2 and TRBJ1-2, with 8 positions matching TRBD1. CDR3: CASRGPGGSNYGYTF. The CDR3 DNA sequence: TGTGCCAGCAGGGGACCAGGGGGCTCTAACTATGGCTACACCTTC.